This passage covers 26 T cell receptor beta chains from one sample sequenced in a study of OX40 agonist ivuxolimab in advanced cancers. Method: immunoSEQ multiplex PCR; TCRdb's copy keeps in-frame clones and lacks some. Among approximately 84,000 clones listed, more than 75% were seen once. The sequences come from CD4+ or CD8+ T cells sorted from blood, collected in a trial of the OX40 agonist ivuxolimab. These TCRs come from an adult with an advanced solid tumor such as melanoma, head and neck, liver or kidney cancer.

The chain couples TRBV29-1 to TRBJ1-2; TRBD1 matches at 9 bases. The CDR3 length is 15 residues. Germline-derived CDR1 and CDR2 are SQVTM and ANQGSEA. The V segment lost 7 bases and the J segment 8 bases; nucleotides outside the gene matches: 17. The CDR3 spells CSALQALDRGDGYTF. CDR3 sequence (DNA): TGCAGCGCCTTGCAAGCTCTTGACAGGGGGGACGGCTACACCTTC.

The V call is TRBV29-1, the J call TRBJ1-1, with a possible D match to TRBD1 (6 bases). CDR1 and CDR2 (germline): SQVTM, ANQGSEA. This CDR3 contains 12 residues. The V end lost 7 bases, the J end lost 1 base, and 10 bases lay between the germline ends. The CDR3 here is CSGKQGNTEAFF. The DNA for the CDR3 is TGCAGCGGTAAACAGGGGAACACTGAAGCTTTCTTT.

This clone has a handful of counts. CDR3 sequence: CASSPTGSSYGYTF. Written as DNA, the CDR3 is TGTGCCAGCAGCCCGACAGGGTCCAGCTATGGCTACACCTTC. This chain links TRBV6-6 with TRBJ1-2; TRBD1 aligns across 7 bases. V lost 6 bases, J lost 4 bases, and 8 bases stayed unmatched. There are 14 residues in the CDR3. Germline loops: CDR1 MNHNY, CDR2 SVGAGI (reference sequence).

The chain uses TRBV5-1 and TRBJ2-1; D not certain. Germline assignment: CDR1 SGHRS and CDR2 YFSETQ. Trimming left V 0 bases short and J 0 bases short, with 4 bases between. The CDR3 runs 14 residues. CDR3 sequence (DNA): TGCGCCAGCAGCTTGGACGGCTCCTACAATGAGCAGTTCTTC. Its protein is CASSLDGSYNEQFF.

V gene TRBV6-4 combines with J gene TRBJ2-2; D remains unclear. The germline gives CDR1 MRHNA, CDR2 SNTAGT. Trimming stripped 3 bases from V and 6 bases from J, with 14 bases between. CDR3 length: 15 residues. CDR3: CASSEGHLGAGELFF. The CDR3 DNA reads TGTGCCAGCAGTGAAGGCCACCTTGGTGCCGGGGAGCTGTTTTTT.

This chain uses TRBV19 with TRBJ2-2; maybe TRBD1 (6 bases). The CDR3 runs 15 residues. V was clipped by 0 bases and J by 3 bases, with 8 bases between them. The germline gives CDR1 LNHDA, CDR2 SQIVND (reference sequence). CDR3 sequence reads: CASSIEAGDTGELFF. The DNA for the CDR3 is TGTGCCAGTAGTATAGAGGCAGGGGACACCGGGGAGCTGTTTTTT.

This clone was counted between two and nine times. The rearrangement links TRBV12-5 to TRBJ1-1; D is unclear. Per germline, CDR1 LGHNT and CDR2 FRNRAP. Trimming cost V 1 base and J 1 base, with 4 bases left between them. The CDR3 consists of 13 residues. The CDR3 DNA reads as TGTGCTAGTGGTTTGGCAGGGAACACTGAAGCTTTCTTT. Translated, it gives CASGLAGNTEAFF.

This clone was picked up one time. J is TRBJ2-7 and V is TRBV11-2; D possibly corresponds to TRBD1 (6 bases). CDR1 and CDR2 from the germline V gene are SGHAT and FQNNGV. The CDR3 sequence is 14 residues long. The V end was cut by 3 bases, the J end by 4 bases, with 13 bases between. This CDR3 is CASSFQTGPYEQYF. DNA of the CDR3: TGTGCCAGCAGCTTTCAAACAGGGCCATACGAGCAGTACTTC.

V is TRBV7-9 and J is TRBJ2-4, with D hard to call. Trimming took 5 bases from V and 9 from J, leaving 14 bases between them. This CDR3 contains 13 residues. Germline V gene data show CDR1 as SEHNR and CDR2 as FQNEAQ (reference sequence). The CDR3 here is CASSLDGGGIQYF. CDR3 in DNA: TGTGCCAGCAGCCTTGACGGCGGTGGCATTCAGTACTTC.

The V and J genes are TRBV6-6 and TRBJ1-2; TRBD1 is a possible D gene (6 bases). Germline CDR1 is MNHNY and CDR2 is SVGAGI (reference sequence). This CDR3 spans 15 amino acids. V lost 3 bases and J lost 5, with 16 bases in between. The CDR3 region has the DNA TGTGCCAGCAGTTATGGAGGGGGGGCGAGTTATGGCTACACCTTC. Its protein is CASSYGGGASYGYTF.

V gene TRBV29-1 combines with J gene TRBJ1-1, with D unclear. The CDR3 sequence is 12 residues long. V lost 5 bases, J lost 4 bases, and 11 bases lay in between. CDR1 is SQVTM and CDR2 is ANQGSEA in the germline V gene. Here the CDR3 reads CSVKGFGTEAFF. The CDR3 DNA is TGCAGCGTTAAAGGGTTTGGCACTGAAGCTTTCTTT.

The chain couples TRBV9 to TRBJ2-3; the match to TRBD2 covers 11 bases. This CDR3 has 16 amino acids. V shed 3 bases and J 3 bases; nucleotides not matched to a gene: 6. In germline, CDR1 is SGDLS, CDR2 YYNGEE. The CDR3 sequence is CASSGPTSGETDTQYF. In nucleotides, the CDR3 is TGTGCCAGCAGCGGACCGACTAGCGGGGAGACAGATACGCAGTATTTT.

The chain employs TRBV29-1 and TRBJ1-5, with D tentatively TRBD1 (5 bases). The V end was cut by 7 bases, the J end by 0 bases, with 10 bases between. The CDR3 is 13 residues long. CDR1 and CDR2 from the germline V gene are SQVTM and ANQGSEA. The CDR3 DNA follows: TGCAGCGCCGGGACGGATAGCAATCAGCCCCAGCATTTT. Translating gives CSAGTDSNQPQHF.

The chain carries TRBV19 and TRBJ2-5, with 11 bases that match TRBD2. V gave up 10 bases and J gave up 5 bases; unmatched junction bases: 6. The V gene's germline CDR1 is LNHDA and CDR2 SQIVND (reference sequence). The CDR3 extends over 13 amino acids. CDR3 DNA sequence: TGTGCCACCACTAGCGGGGGAACGGAGACCCAGTACTTC. Amino acid sequence: CATTSGGTETQYF.

V usage is TRBV6-6 and J usage is TRBJ2-5; D perhaps matches TRBD1 (7 bases). With 8 bases removed from V and 5 bases from J, the gap between germline ends came to 15 bases. CDR3 length: 13 residues. CDR1 is MNHNY, CDR2 SVGAGI, per germline (reference sequence). Here the CDR3 DNA reads TGTGCCAGCGGAGGGACAGCTGAGGAGACCCAGTACTTC. It codes for CASGGTAEETQYF.

The rearrangement links TRBV30 to TRBJ1-6, with D hard to call. The V end lost 6 bases, the J end lost 0 bases, and 12 bases lay between the germline ends. CDR3 length: 15 amino acids. From germline, CDR1 is GTSNPN and CDR2 SVGIG (reference sequence). Here the CDR3 reads CACLTQSSYNSPLHF. CDR3 DNA sequence: TGTGCCTGCCTGACACAGAGCTCCTATAATTCACCCCTCCACTTT. The full variable domain, its missing parts supplied by reference TRBV30 and TRBJ1-6, is SQTIHQWPATLVQPVGSPLSLECTVEGTSNPNLYWYRQAAGRGLQLLFYSVGIGQISSEVPQNLSASRPQDRQFILSSKKLLLSDSGFYLCACLTQSSYNSPLHFGNGTRLTVT.

This clone was seen more than once but under ten times. V is TRBV30 and J is TRBJ1-5; D may be TRBD1 (6 bases). The CDR3 loop spans 12 amino acids. Germline loops: CDR1 GTSNPN, CDR2 SVGIG (reference sequence). Trimming cost V 5 bases and J 6 bases, with 11 bases left between them. The CDR3 DNA reads as TGTGCCTGGGGGGGGGCTCGTCAGCCCCAGCATTTT. Translating gives CAWGGARQPQHF.

The chain carries TRBV2 and TRBJ2-1, with 8 nucleotides matching TRBD2. The CDR3 spans 15 residues. The germline V gene has CDR1 SNHLY and CDR2 FYNNEI. The V gene end was trimmed by 4 bases and the J gene end by 4 bases; junction bases not matched to a gene: 6. The CDR3 DNA is TGTGCCAGCAGTGCACTAGCGGAGGAATACAATGAGCAGTTCTTC. This encodes CASSALAEEYNEQFF. Filled out from reference TRBV2 and TRBJ2-1, the complete variable domain reads EPEVTQTPSHQVTQMGQEVILRCVPISNHLYFYWYRQILGQKVEFLVSFYNNEISEKSEIFDDQFSVERPDGSNFTLKIRSTKLEDSAMYFCASSALAEEYNEQFFGPGTRLTVL.

This clone was seen only a few times. The chain employs TRBV27 and TRBJ2-1; D is uncertain. Per germline, CDR1 MNHEY and CDR2 SMNVEV (reference sequence). V was trimmed by 2 bases and J by 6 bases, leaving 8 bases between them. This CDR3 is built from 13 residues. The CDR3 sequence: CASSLNNANEQFF. CDR3 nucleotide sequence: TGTGCCAGCAGTTTAAATAACGCCAATGAGCAGTTCTTC.

The V call is TRBV28, the J call TRBJ1-6, with D perhaps TRBD1 (6 bases). This CDR3 contains 13 residues. V lost 6 bases and J lost 3, with 6 bases in between. Germline V gene sequence: CDR1 MDHEN, CDR2 SYDVKM. The CDR3 here is CASRQGYNSPLHF. The CDR3 DNA is TGTGCCAGCAGACAGGGCTATAATTCACCCCTCCACTTT. The full variable domain, rest sourced from reference TRBV28 and TRBJ1-6, is DVKVTQSSRYLVKRTGEKVFLECVQDMDHENMFWYRQDPGLGLRLIYFSYDVKMKEKGDIPEGYSVSREKKERFSLILESASTNQTSMYLCASRQGYNSPLHFGNGTRLTVT.

This clone turned up a few times. The V call is TRBV4-3, the J call TRBJ2-7; perhaps TRBD2 as D (6 bases). Trimming shortened V by 2 bases and J by 4 bases, and 24 bases separated the two germline ends. Germline V lookup: CDR1 LGHNA, CDR2 YSLEER. The CDR3 is 18 residues long. CDR3 bases: TGCGCCAGCAGCCAATCGGACCTTAGGTTGGAGGGCGCGTACGAGCAGTACTTC. Its protein is CASSQSDLRLEGAYEQYF.

The chain has TRBV5-8 and TRBJ1-4, with 8 bases fitting TRBD1. Trimming took 4 bases from V and 0 from J; bases not matched to a gene: 8. Germline CDR1 is SGHTS and CDR2 is YDEGEE. CDR3 length: 17 amino acids. In DNA form, the CDR3 reads TGTGCCAGCAGCCCCGGGACAGGCGATGCAACTAATGAAAAACTGTTTTTT. It encodes CASSPGTGDATNEKLFF.

J is TRBJ1-2 and V is TRBV19, with D perhaps matching TRBD1 (6 bases). Germline V CDR1 and CDR2: LNHDA, SQIVND (reference sequence). CDR3 length equals 19 residues. V was shortened by 4 bases and J by 4 bases, with 28 bases between the two germline ends. The DNA of the CDR3 is TGTGCCAGTAGTACTTCCGGACAGTTCCAAGCCCCGCAGGGCTATGGCTACACCTTC. It specifies CASSTSGQFQAPQGYGYTF.

This clone was seen a single time. The chain links TRBV11-2 to TRBJ1-4; no clear D. Trimming cost V 1 base and J 0 bases, with 12 bases left between them. The CDR3 consists of 17 residues. Germline values: CDR1 SGHAT, CDR2 FQNNGV. CDR3 sequence: CASSLGGRKTTNEKLFF. The CDR3 coding sequence is TGTGCCAGCAGCTTAGGAGGCAGGAAGACAACTAATGAAAAACTGTTTTTT.

The chain employs TRBV9 and TRBJ2-1; TRBD2 agrees at 7 bases. Germline V gives CDR1 SGDLS, CDR2 YYNGEE. This CDR3 is built from 17 residues. With V trimmed by 0 bases and J by 7 bases, 13 bases remained unmatched. CDR3 region: CASSVGATGGMGNEQFF. The CDR3 DNA reads TGTGCCAGCAGCGTAGGAGCGACCGGGGGGATGGGGAATGAGCAGTTCTTC.

CDR3 in DNA: TGTGCCAGCAGTGGGCGCGAGGCAGCCCTTTCTATAAGGGGCTACACCTTC. Residues: CASSGREAALSIRGYTF. This rearrangement joins TRBV28 to TRBJ1-2, with D hard to call. The V end was cut by 5 bases, the J end by 8 bases, with 27 bases between. Germline CDR1 MDHEN, CDR2 SYDVKM. The CDR3 covers 17 residues.